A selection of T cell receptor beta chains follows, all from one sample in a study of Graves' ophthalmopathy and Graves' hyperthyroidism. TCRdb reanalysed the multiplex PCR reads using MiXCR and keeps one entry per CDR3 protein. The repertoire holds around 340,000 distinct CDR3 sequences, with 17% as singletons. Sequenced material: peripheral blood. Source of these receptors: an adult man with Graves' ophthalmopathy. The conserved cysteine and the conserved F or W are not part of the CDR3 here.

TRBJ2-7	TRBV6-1	ASSVRGGGESEQY
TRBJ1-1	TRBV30	AWGGGRPDTEAF
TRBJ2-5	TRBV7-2	ASSLGRIAGSQETQY
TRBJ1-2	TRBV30	AWAIAGTNYGYT
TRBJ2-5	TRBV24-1	ATSDSPDRGWQETQY
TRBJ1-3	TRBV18	ASSPPGVTGNTIY
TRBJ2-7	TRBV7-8	ASSLFIPPRDEQY
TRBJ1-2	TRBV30	ALGMNYGYT
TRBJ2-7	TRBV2	ASREPGRQTYEQY
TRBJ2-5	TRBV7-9	ASSEGTGMETQY
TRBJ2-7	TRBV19	ASSKRTEVYEQY
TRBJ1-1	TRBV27	ASSLSGTGSAEAF
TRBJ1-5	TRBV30	AWRGGGNQPQH
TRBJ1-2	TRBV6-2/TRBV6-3	ASRVTGDNYGYT
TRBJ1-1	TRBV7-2	ASSEPGGSTEAF
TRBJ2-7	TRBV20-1	SARGDTGEQY
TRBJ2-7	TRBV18	ASSPSRGLISPSYEQY
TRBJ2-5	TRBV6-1	ASSSSWETQY
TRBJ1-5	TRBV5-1	ASSKWGDLNQPQH
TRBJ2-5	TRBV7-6	ASSVTGSYQETQY
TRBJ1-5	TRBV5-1	ASSLGENSNQPQH
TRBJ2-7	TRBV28	ASSSPSSLDSFYEQY
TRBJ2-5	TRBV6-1	ASSLEHRETQY
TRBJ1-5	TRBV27	ASSSTRTGGNQPQH
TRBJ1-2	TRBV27	ASSLMGVDRGYGYT
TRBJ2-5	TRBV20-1	SASTLDIQETQY
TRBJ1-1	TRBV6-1	ASSPGGLTEAF
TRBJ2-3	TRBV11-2	ASSSQLAGTDTQY
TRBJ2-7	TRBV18	ASSPISDSYEQY